This entry lists 16 T cell receptor beta chains sequenced from one sample in a study of metastatic and nonmetastatic thyroid tumors. Among the patients, none had received any treatment before thyroid surgery. Using MiXCR, TCRdb reanalyzed the PCR reads. The sample shows about 69,000 clones, 11% to 15% of them seen only once. The specimen sequenced was blood. The source of these receptors is a male donor with papillary thyroid cancer or a benign thyroid nodule (not recorded which). Some clones in this sample may be carry-over from other donors' samples.

This clone was seen ten or more times. The chain employs TRBV27 and TRBJ2-7; unclear D gene. The CDR3 is 14 residues long. The germline V and J ends were trimmed by 3 bases and 6 bases, with 15 bases remaining between them. From germline, CDR1 is MNHEY and CDR2 SMNVEV (reference sequence). CDR3: CASSLYRSDAEQYF. In nucleotides, the CDR3 is TGTGCCAGCAGTTTGTATAGGTCCGACGCCGAGCAGTACTTC.

Ten or more counts support this clone. The sample contains more than one DNA sequence encoding this CDR3. The chain uses TRBV9 and TRBJ2-5, with 14 positions matching TRBD2. Germline CDR1 is SGDLS and CDR2 is YYNGEE. This CDR3 has 15 residues. The ends lost 6 bases at V and 5 bases at J; junction bases unmatched: 6. The CDR3 loop is CASTPGLAGAETQYF. CDR3 DNA: TGTGCCAGCACTCCGGGACTAGCGGGAGCCGAGACCCAGTACTTC.

In this sample, this clone turned up many times. The genes are TRBV7-2 and TRBJ1-1, with D hard to call. The length of the CDR3 is 14 residues. The V end lost 5 bases, the J end lost 5 bases, and 15 bases lay between the germline ends. CDR1 is SGHTA, CDR2 FQGNSA, per germline. Here the CDR3 DNA reads TGTGCCAGCAGCCCCGGGCGGGTTGGAACTGAAGCTTTCTTT. As protein: CASSPGRVGTEAFF.

This clone showed up many times. The V and J genes are TRBV7-9 and TRBJ1-4; the D gene is possibly TRBD1 (5 bases). V was cut by 7 bases and J by 8 bases, with 11 bases left in between. Germline V gives CDR1 SEHNR, CDR2 FQNEAQ (reference sequence). There are 12 residues in the CDR3. CDR3 region: CASTGGGEKLFF. The CDR3, as DNA: TGTGCCAGCACCGGGGGAGGCGAAAAACTGTTTTTT.

This clone was found many times. J is TRBJ1-2 and V is TRBV28; tentatively, D is TRBD1 (5 bases). Germline assignment: CDR1 MDHEN and CDR2 SYDVKM. Trimming removed 4 bases at V and 2 bases at J, with 14 bases between. The CDR3 totals 15 residues. CDR3 sequence (DNA): TGTGCCAGCAGTTCCTCATCCGGGGGGAACTATGGCTACACCTTC. Its protein product is CASSSSSGGNYGYTF.

A few counts support this clone. A read error may explain this, as a much larger clone is one base away. V is TRBV12-3 or TRBV12-4 and J is TRBJ2-3; 7 bases align to TRBD2. This CDR3 region has 14 residues. CDR3: CSSTPGGSTDTQYF. For the CDR3, the DNA is TGTTCCAGCACCCCCGGGGGGAGCACAGATACGCAGTATTTT.

This clone was counted ten times or more. The sample holds other DNA sequences that translate to the same CDR3. The chain has TRBV6-1 and TRBJ2-1; TRBD2 matches at 15 bases. The trim removed 6 bases at V and 6 bases at J, leaving 3 bases unmatched. The CDR3 sequence is 15 residues long. Germline assignment: CDR1 MNHNS and CDR2 SASEGT. The CDR3 loop reads CASRRTSGRANEQFF. CDR3 nucleotides: TGTGCCAGCAGACGGACTAGCGGGAGGGCCAATGAGCAGTTCTTC.

At least ten counts were recorded for this clone. This chain links TRBV15 with TRBJ2-7; D remains ambiguous. CDR1 and CDR2 from the germline V gene are LNHNV and YYDKDF (reference sequence). CDR3 length: 14 amino acids. V lost 4 bases to trimming and J lost 0 bases, with 10 bases between them. The CDR3 region has the DNA TGTGCCACCAGCATATCTACAGACTCCTACGAGCAGTACTTC. It encodes CATSISTDSYEQYF. Looking up the rest from reference TRBV15 and TRBJ2-7 gives the full variable domain: DAMVIQNPRYQVTQFGKPVTLSCSQTLNHNVMYWYQQKSSQAPKLLFHYYDKDFNNEADTPDNFQSRRPNTSFCFLDIRSPGLGDTAMYLCATSISTDSYEQYFGPGTRLTVT.

Points on this clone: It may be a read error: a sequence one base away is much more abundant. The chain links TRBV27 to TRBJ1-4; 8 bases are a match to TRBD1. The length of the CDR3 is 15 residues. The germline V gene encodes CDR1 MNHEY and CDR2 SMNVEV (reference sequence). J gave up 5 bases and V 4 bases, and 6 bases lay outside the gene matches. The CDR3 DNA is TGTGCCAGCAGTTACAAGACAGGGGAAAATGAAAAACTGTTTTTT. Translation gives CASSYKTGENEKLFF.

This clone occurred a few times. The rearrangement links TRBV6-1 to TRBJ2-7, with D possibly TRBD1 on 6 matching bases. The germline V gene encodes CDR1 MNHNS and CDR2 SASEGT. This CDR3 spans 15 amino acids. Between the trimmed V and J ends, which lost 6 bases and 4 bases, there was a span of 19 bases. CDR3 residues: CASSSPGQGSYEQYF. The CDR3 region has the DNA TGTGCCAGCAGCTCTCCAGGTCAGGGGTCTTACGAGCAGTACTTC.

This clone was picked up many times. The gene calls are TRBV4-1 and TRBJ1-2; D is unclear. The CDR3 contains 14 residues. CDR1 is MGHRA, CDR2 YSYEKL, per germline. V was shortened by 0 bases and J by 4 bases, with 9 bases between the two germline ends. CDR3 sequence (DNA): TGCGCCAGCAGCCAAGAGTCCAGATCCTATGGCTACACCTTC. It encodes CASSQESRSYGYTF.

The sample holds many counts of this clone. V and J are TRBV6-2 or TRBV6-3 and TRBJ1-6; D may be TRBD1 (5 bases). The CDR3 spans 15 residues. CDR1 is MNHEY and CDR2 is SVGEGT in the germline V gene. The germline V and J ends were trimmed by 6 bases and 6 bases, with 15 bases remaining between them. The CDR3 coding sequence is TGTGCCAGCAGCTACCTCGGGGGGATTAATTCACCCCTCCACTTT. It yields the protein CASSYLGGINSPLHF.

V usage is TRBV20-1 and J usage is TRBJ2-7, with 7 bases lining up with TRBD2. Germline-derived CDR1 and CDR2 are DFQATT and SNEGSKA (reference sequence). The CDR3 sequence is 14 residues long. The ends lost 1 base at V and 4 bases at J; junction bases unmatched: 7. The DNA of the CDR3 is TGCAGTGCTAGAGGCCCTCACGGGGGGTACGAGCAGTACTTC. Protein sequence: CSARGPHGGYEQYF.

This clone came up many times. This sequence joins TRBV7-3 and TRBJ2-3, with a weak D call TRBD1 (8 bases). CDR3 length: 16 amino acids. The V gene lost 5 bases and the J gene lost 4 bases, with 19 bases spanning the gap. Per the germline V gene, CDR1 is SGHTA and CDR2 is FQGTGA. The CDR3 region is CASSLQGGGPPDTQYF. As DNA, the CDR3 is TGTGCCAGCAGCCTACAGGGGGGAGGGCCCCCAGATACGCAGTATTTT. Looking up the rest from reference TRBV7-3 and TRBJ2-3 gives the full variable domain: GAGVSQTPSNKVTEKGKYVELRCDPISGHTALYWYRQSLGQGPEFLIYFQGTGAADDSGLPNDRFFAVRPEGSVSTLKIQRTERGDSAVYLCASSLQGGGPPDTQYFGPGTRLTVL.

This clone was counted at least ten times. The rearrangement uses TRBV27 and TRBJ2-1; tentatively, D is TRBD1 (5 bases). The CDR3 has 15 residues. The germline V gene has CDR1 MNHEY and CDR2 SMNVEV (reference sequence). With 0 bases removed from V and 9 bases from J, the gap between germline ends came to 15 bases. The CDR3 nucleotides are TGTGCCAGCAGTTTATCCGGACAACCGGATGGTGAGCAGTTCTTC. This encodes CASSLSGQPDGEQFF.

This clone showed up many times. This chain joins TRBV7-3 and TRBJ2-6; 8 positions agree with TRBD2. The CDR3 sequence is 19 residues long. Trimming at V came to 2 bases and at J to 4 bases, leaving 13 bases not matched to a gene. Germline-derived CDR1 and CDR2 are SGHTA and FQGTGA. The CDR3 DNA reads TGTGCCAGCAGCTTATACCGGACTAGCAAGGTTGGGGGGGCCAACGTCCTGACTTTC. This sequence encodes CASSLYRTSKVGGANVLTF. The full variable domain, its missing parts supplied by reference TRBV7-3 and TRBJ2-6, is GAGVSQTPSNKVTEKGKYVELRCDPISGHTALYWYRQSLGQGPEFLIYFQGTGAADDSGLPNDRFFAVRPEGSVSTLKIQRTERGDSAVYLCASSLYRTSKVGGANVLTFGAGSRLTVL.